Listed below are T cell receptor beta chains from one sample, sequenced in a study of beta chain features in type 1 diabetes. Some clones are missing from TCRdb's copy, which holds only in-frame ones; the method was immunoSEQ multiplex PCR. Of approximately 130,000 clones listed, 17% are singletons. Sequencing was performed on central memory CD4+ T cells from blood. The receptor set was obtained from a man younger than 30 with type 1 diabetes. The CDR3 runs from the conserved cysteine through the conserved F or W. The size field is filled for only some rows; it gives once, few, many or a size class.

j_call	v_call	clone_size	cdr3_aa
TRBJ2-4	TRBV18	NA	CASSPGGSSIQYF
TRBJ1-2	TRBV30	few	CAWSIVANYGYTF
TRBJ2-7	TRBV6-1	many	CASSVSSVPRSYEQYF
TRBJ2-2	TRBV4-1	few	CASSQGGHFTGELFF
TRBJ1-2	TRBV7-9	few	CASSLGDRVYGYTF
TRBJ2-4	TRBV7-2	NA	CASSLGRSDKNIQYF
TRBJ2-7	TRBV7-6	many	CASSLKQSYEQYF
TRBJ2-7	TRBV30	many	CAWSTQQGSEQYF
TRBJ2-1	TRBV7-2	NA	CASSFLGSSYNEQFF
TRBJ2-1	TRBV29-1	NA	CSVAGGSNEQFF
TRBJ1-2	TRBV30	NA	CASIARQGVGYTF
TRBJ2-5	TRBV30	NA	CAWSVMDEETQYF
TRBJ2-5	TRBV9	NA	CASSQSITGELQETQYF
TRBJ1-1	TRBV4-1	once	CASSKWGSQNTEAFF
TRBJ2-5	TRBV4-1	few	CASSQDTLRETQYF
TRBJ1-1	TRBV7-9	few	CASSLENRNTEAFF
TRBJ2-4	TRBV5-1	many	CASSLEGTKNIQYF
TRBJ1-5	TRBV4-1	NA	CASSLEQAGGQPQHF
TRBJ2-5	TRBV18	few	CASSPRGTGQETQYF
TRBJ1-1	TRBV7-9	few	CASSLRAGTEAFF
TRBJ2-7	TRBV20-1	NA	CSARDATRLYF
TRBJ2-1	TRBV29-1	many	CSGTGTSVSNEQFF
TRBJ2-1	TRBV7-3	NA	CASSLTGDEQFF
TRBJ2-7	TRBV4-2	few	CASSQGKSSYEQYF
TRBJ1-2	TRBV9	NA	CASSVDPDSYGGYTF
TRBJ2-3	TRBV28	many	CASSSAPMDTQYF
TRBJ1-1	TRBV29-1	NA	CSVGRGQGYTEAFF
TRBJ2-1	TRBV28	few	CASSLGIGGSSYNEQFF
TRBJ2-5	TRBV14	NA	CASSQGGFAETQYF
TRBJ2-3	TRBV30	few	CAWSVGQGTDTQYF
TRBJ2-5	TRBV2	few	CASSAQETQYF
TRBJ2-7	TRBV4-1	NA	CASSRGSGRPEQYF
TRBJ2-1	TRBV10-3	NA	CAISATGAGDEQFF
TRBJ2-7	TRBV7-2	NA	CASSAATYEQYF
TRBJ2-3	TRBV7-2	few	CASSFTDVGNTQYF
TRBJ2-1	TRBV4-1	NA	CASSQVISRRGINEQFF
TRBJ2-3	TRBV4-2	NA	CASSPGLATSTDTQYF
TRBJ2-3	TRBV11-3	NA	CASAPGAWSDTQYF
TRBJ1-1	TRBV2	NA	CASKGQNTEAFF
TRBJ2-5	TRBV5-1	NA	CASSFDRLQETQYF
TRBJ2-3	TRBV2	NA	CASSDARATDTQYF